This T cell receptor (beta chain) originates from a study of T cells in Graves' hyperthyroidism and ophthalmopathy. Regions amplified from RNA transcripts were the TCR beta CDR3 regions. Carried out on the TCR CDR3, a first-round RT-PCR used the HTBI primer set. TCRdb used MiXCR to reprocess the multiplex PCR reads, holding one entry per CDR3 protein. This sample has 500,000 to 650,000 distinct CDR3 sequences, with 15% to 20% found just once. Based on clinical symptoms, serum thyroxine and TRAb, thyroid ultrasound and orbital computed tomography, diagnoses were reached. The germline V gene encodes CDR1 LNHDA and CDR2 SQIVND (reference sequence). V was cut by 5 bases and J by 1 base, with 8 bases left in between. The CDR3 is made up of 13 amino acids. The sample holds a few counts of this clonotype.

This chain links TRBV19 with TRBJ1-1; D is unclear. The clonotype comes from a man in his forties or fifties with Graves' ophthalmopathy. The sequenced sample was blood. As DNA, the CDR3 is TGTGCCAGTAGTGTGACCCAGAACACTGAAGCTTTCTTT. It codes for CASSVTQNTEAFF. Combining the CDR3 with reference TRBV19 and TRBJ1-1 gives the whole variable domain DGGITQSPKYLFRKEGQNVTLSCEQNLNHDAMYWYRQDPGQGLRLIYYSQIVNDFQKGDIAEGYSVSREKKESFPLTVTSAQKNPTAFYLCASSVTQNTEAFFGQGTRLTVV.